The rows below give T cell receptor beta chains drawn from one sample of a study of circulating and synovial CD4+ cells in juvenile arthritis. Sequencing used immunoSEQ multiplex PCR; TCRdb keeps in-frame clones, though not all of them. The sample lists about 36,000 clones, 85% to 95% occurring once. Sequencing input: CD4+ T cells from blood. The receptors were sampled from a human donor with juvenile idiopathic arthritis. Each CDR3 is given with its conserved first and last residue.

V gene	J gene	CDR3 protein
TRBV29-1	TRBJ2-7	CSVDLGLHSYEQYF
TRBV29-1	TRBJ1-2	CSGGTEINYGYTF
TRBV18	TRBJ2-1	CASSPGTAIYNEQFF
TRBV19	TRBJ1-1	CASSAYRVGNTEAFF
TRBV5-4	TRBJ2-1	CASSSSGTGGNEQFF
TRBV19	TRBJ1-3	CASSMGQGSGNTIYF
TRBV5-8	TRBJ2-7	CASSPPLGLDYEQYF
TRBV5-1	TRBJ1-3	CASSFGDSGNTIYF
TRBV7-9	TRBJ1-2	CASSSQGFRGYTF
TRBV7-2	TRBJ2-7	CASSLTAGGIYEQYF
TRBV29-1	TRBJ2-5	CSGGTGFKETQYF
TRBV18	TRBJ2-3	CASSPRTGSADTQYF
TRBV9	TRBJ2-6	CASTHDSGANVLTF
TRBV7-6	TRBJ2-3	CASSLVTLAGGPGGTDTQYF
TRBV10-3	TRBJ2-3	CAIQRGGTDTQYF
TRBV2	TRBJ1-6	CASCLQGANSPLHF
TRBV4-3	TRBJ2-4	CASSHGSSHRGDIQYF
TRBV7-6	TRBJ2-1	CASSLQGSGDEQFF
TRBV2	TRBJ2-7	CASLQGGYEQYF
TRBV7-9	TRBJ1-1	CASSLQGQGGTEAFF
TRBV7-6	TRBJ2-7	CASSWSRDRGSYEQYF
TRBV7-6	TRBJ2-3	CASTLLLAGSSDTQYF
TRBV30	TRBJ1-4	CAWSVGTGGDEKLFF
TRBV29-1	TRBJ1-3	CSVCRGSGNTIYF
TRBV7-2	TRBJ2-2	CASSLLGENTGELFF
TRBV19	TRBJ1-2	CASSIQGDYGYTF
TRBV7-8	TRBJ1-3	CASSLLADRGRHTIYF
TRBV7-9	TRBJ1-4	CAGQRATNEKLFF
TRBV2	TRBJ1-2	CASNQGAHGYTF
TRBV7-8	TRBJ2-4	CASSLERLLAKNIQYF
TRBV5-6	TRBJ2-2	CASSTMTNTGELFF
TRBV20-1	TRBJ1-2	CSARAGGYTF
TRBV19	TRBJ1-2	CASSIRGRLRGYTF
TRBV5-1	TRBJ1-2	CASSLGSGLPNVYGYTF
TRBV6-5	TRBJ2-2	CASSRGGPGELFF
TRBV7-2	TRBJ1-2	CASSSDQDRVNYGYTF
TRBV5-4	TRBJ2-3	CASSYLLTGTSTDTQYF
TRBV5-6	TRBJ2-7	CASSLALGTGMYEQYF
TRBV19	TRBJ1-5	CATYSGGGGNQPQHF
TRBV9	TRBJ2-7	CASSASGTNSYEQYF
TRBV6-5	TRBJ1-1	CASTLQGGTEAFF
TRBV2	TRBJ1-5	CASSNDRANQPQHF
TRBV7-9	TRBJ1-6	CASSHRRSYNSPLHF
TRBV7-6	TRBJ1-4	CASSSQGEMKKLFF
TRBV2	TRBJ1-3	CASSSQGAGGNTIYF
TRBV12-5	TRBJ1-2	CASGLSLNGYTF
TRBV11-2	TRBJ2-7	CASSLVAGDNYEQYF
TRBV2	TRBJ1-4	CASIREGYEKLFF
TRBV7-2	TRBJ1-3	CASSPDSSGNTIYF
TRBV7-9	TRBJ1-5	CASSPQDNQPQHF
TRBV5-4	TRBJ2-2	CASNLRASGTNTGELFF
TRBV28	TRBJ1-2	CASRGGTGPREDGYTF
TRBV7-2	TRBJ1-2	CASSSTGYGYGYTF
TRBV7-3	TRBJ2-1	CASSSTLAGGPNEQFF
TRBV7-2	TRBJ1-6	CASSLAWSAMTDSNSPLHF
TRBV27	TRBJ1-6	CASSFRPHSVAYVQSSYNSPLHF
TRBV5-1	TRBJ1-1	CASRYRNRSVAEAFF